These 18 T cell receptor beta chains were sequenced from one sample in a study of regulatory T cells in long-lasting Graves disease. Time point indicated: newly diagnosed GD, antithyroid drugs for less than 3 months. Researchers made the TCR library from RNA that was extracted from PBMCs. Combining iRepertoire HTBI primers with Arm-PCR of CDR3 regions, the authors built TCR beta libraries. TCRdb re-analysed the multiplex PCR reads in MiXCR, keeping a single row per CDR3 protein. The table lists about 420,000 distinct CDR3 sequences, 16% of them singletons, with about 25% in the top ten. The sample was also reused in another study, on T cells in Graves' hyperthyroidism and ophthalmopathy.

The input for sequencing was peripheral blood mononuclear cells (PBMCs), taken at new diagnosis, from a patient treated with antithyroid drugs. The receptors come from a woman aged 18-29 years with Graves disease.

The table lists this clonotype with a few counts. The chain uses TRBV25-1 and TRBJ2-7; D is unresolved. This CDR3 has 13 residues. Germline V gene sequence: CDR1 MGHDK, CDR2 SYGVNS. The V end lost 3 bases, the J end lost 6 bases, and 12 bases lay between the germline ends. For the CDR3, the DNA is TGTGCCAGCAGTGACCGGTTAGGATCCGAGCAGTACTTC. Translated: CASSDRLGSEQYF.

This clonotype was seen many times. CDR3 in amino acids: CSVEGGGPIYNEQFF. CDR3 in DNA: TGCAGCGTTGAAGGTGGCGGTCCTATTTACAATGAGCAGTTCTTC. The rearrangement links TRBV29-1 to TRBJ2-1; D is ambiguous. Germline CDR1 and CDR2: SQVTM and ANQGSEA. This CDR3 is built from 15 residues. V was shortened by 1 base and J by 4 bases, with 14 bases between the two germline ends.

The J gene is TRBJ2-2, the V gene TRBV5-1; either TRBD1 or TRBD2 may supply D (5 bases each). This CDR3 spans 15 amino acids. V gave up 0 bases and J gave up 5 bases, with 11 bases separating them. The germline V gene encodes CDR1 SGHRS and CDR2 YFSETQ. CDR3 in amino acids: CASSLGDRETGELFF. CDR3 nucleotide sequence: TGCGCCAGCAGCTTGGGGGACCGGGAAACCGGGGAGCTGTTTTTT.

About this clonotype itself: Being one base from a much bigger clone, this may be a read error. The CDR3 DNA reads TGTGCCAGCAGTACCCGAACTGAAGCTTTCTTT. Translation: CASSTRTEAFF. This chain uses TRBV28 with TRBJ1-1, with no clear D. The CDR3 loop spans 11 amino acids. Germline V gene data show CDR1 as MDHEN and CDR2 as SYDVKM. The V end was cut by 5 bases, the J end by 5 bases, with 6 bases between.

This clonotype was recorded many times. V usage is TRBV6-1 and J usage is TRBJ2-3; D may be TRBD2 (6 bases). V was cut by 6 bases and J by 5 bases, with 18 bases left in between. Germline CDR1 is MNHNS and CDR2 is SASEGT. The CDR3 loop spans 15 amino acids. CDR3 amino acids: CASRTQAGVGDTQYF. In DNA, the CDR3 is TGTGCCAGCAGGACCCAAGCGGGTGTGGGAGATACGCAGTATTTT.

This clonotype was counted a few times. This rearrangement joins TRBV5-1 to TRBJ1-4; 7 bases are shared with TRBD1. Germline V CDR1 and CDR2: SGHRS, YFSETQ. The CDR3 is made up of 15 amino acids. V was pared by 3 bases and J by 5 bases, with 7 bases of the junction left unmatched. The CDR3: CASSSTGDPNEKLFF. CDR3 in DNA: TGCGCCAGCAGCTCCACAGGGGACCCAAATGAAAAACTGTTTTTT.

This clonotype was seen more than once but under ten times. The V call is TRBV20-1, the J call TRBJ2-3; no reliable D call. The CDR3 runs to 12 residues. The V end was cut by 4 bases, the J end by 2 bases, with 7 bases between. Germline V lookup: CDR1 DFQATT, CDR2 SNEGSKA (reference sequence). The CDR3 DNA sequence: TGCAGTGCTACGGCTGCCACAGATACGCAGTATTTT. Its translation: CSATAATDTQYF.

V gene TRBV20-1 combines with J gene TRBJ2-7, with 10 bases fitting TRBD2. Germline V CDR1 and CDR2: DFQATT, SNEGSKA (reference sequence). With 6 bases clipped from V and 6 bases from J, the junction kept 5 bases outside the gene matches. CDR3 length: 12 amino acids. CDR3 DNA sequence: TGCAGTGCCATTCGGACTAGCGGCGAGCAGTACTTC. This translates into CSAIRTSGEQYF.

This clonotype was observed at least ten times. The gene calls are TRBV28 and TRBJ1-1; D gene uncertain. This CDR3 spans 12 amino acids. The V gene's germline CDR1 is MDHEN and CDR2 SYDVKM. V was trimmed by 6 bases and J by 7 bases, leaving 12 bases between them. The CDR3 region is CASSLKLVEAFF. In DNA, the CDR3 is TGTGCCAGCAGCCTAAAGCTGGTTGAAGCTTTCTTT. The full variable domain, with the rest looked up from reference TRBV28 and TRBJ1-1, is DVKVTQSSRYLVKRTGEKVFLECVQDMDHENMFWYRQDPGLGLRLIYFSYDVKMKEKGDIPEGYSVSREKKERFSLILESASTNQTSMYLCASSLKLVEAFFGQGTRLTVV.

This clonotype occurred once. The chain's CDR3 is CATSRDLPGQGSYEQYF. CDR3 DNA sequence: TGTGCCACCAGCAGAGATCTCCCGGGACAGGGATCCTACGAGCAGTACTTC. This chain links TRBV15 with TRBJ2-7, with TRBD1 identical over 9 bases. CDR1 LNHNV and CDR2 YYDKDF come from the germline V gene (reference sequence). CDR3 size: 17 residues. J lost 1 base, V lost 0 bases, and 7 bases had no gene match.

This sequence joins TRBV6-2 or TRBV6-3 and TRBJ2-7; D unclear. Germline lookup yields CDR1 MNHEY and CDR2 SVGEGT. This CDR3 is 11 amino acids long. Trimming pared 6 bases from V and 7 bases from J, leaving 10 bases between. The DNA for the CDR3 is TGTGCCAGCAGCTACCTAGGGGAGCAGTACTTC. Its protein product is CASSYLGEQYF.

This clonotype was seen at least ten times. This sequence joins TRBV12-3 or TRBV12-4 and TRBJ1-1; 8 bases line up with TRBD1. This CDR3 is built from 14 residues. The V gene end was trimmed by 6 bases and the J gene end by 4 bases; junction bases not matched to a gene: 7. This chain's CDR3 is CASRPGQVITEAFF. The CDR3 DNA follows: TGTGCCAGCAGACCGGGACAGGTTATCACTGAAGCTTTCTTT.

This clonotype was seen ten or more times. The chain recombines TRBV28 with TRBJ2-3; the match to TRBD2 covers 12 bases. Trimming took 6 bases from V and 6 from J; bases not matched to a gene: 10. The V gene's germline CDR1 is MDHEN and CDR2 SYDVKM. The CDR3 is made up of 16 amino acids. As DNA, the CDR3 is TGTGCCAGCAGGGGGTGGACTAGCGGGGTGTTTGATACGCAGTATTTT. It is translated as CASRGWTSGVFDTQYF.

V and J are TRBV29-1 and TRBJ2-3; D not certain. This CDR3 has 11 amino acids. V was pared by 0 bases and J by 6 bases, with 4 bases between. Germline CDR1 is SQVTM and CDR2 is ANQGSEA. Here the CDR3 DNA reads TGCAGCGTTGAAGATCGCGATACGCAGTATTTT. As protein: CSVEDRDTQYF.

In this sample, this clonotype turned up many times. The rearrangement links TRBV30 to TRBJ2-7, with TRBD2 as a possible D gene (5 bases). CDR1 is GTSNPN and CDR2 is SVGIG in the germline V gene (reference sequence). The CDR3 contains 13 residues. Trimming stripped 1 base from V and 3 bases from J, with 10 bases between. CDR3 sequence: CAWSALGSYEQYF. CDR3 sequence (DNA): TGTGCCTGGAGTGCGTTGGGGAGCTACGAGCAGTACTTC.

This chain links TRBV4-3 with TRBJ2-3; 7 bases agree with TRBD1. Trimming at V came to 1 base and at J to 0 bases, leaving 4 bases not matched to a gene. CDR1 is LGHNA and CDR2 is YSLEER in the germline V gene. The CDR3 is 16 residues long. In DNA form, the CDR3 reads TGCGCCAGCAGCCAAGGTACAGGGGTAAGCACAGATACGCAGTATTTT. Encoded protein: CASSQGTGVSTDTQYF.

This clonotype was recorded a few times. Here the CDR3 DNA reads TGTGCCAGCAGCCAAACAGGGGGGGTTGAGACCCAGTACTTC. Protein product: CASSQTGGVETQYF. The chain couples TRBV7-2 to TRBJ2-5, with D maybe TRBD1 (8 bases). In germline, CDR1 is SGHTA, CDR2 FQGNSA. The V gene lost 5 bases and the J gene lost 5 bases, with 15 bases spanning the gap. The CDR3 runs to 14 residues.

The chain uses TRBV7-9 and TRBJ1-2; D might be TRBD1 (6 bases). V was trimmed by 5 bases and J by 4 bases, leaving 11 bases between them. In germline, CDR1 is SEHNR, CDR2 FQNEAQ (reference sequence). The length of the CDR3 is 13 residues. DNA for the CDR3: TGTGCCAGCAGCCAAGGGGGGGGCTATGGCTACACCTTC. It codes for CASSQGGGYGYTF. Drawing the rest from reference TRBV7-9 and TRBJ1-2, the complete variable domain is DTGVSQNPRHKITKRGQNVTFRCDPISEHNRLYWYRQTLGQGPEFLTYFQNEAQLEKSRLLSDRFSAERPKGSFSTLEIQRTEQGDSAMYLCASSQGGGYGYTFGSGTRLTVV.